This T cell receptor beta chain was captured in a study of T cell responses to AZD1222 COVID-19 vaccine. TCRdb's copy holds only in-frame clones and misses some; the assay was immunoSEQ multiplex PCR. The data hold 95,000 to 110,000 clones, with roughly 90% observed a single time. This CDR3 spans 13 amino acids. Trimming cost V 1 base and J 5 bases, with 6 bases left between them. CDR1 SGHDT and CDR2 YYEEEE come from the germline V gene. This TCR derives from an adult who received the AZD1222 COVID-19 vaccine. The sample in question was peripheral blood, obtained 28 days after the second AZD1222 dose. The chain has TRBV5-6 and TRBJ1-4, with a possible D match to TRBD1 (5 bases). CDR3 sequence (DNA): TGTGCCAGCAGCTTGAGGGGCAATGAAAAACTGTTTTTT. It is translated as CASSLRGNEKLFF.